This passage covers 7 T cell receptor beta chains from one sample sequenced in a study of T-cell memory formation after mild COVID-19. TCRdb re-analysed the 5' RACE reads in MiXCR, keeping a single row per CDR3 protein. The sample consists of roughly 350,000 distinct CDR3 sequences, 25% to 30% of them appearing once. The sample consisted of PBMCs or a T cell subset sorted from them (not recorded which). Every receptor here comes from an adult woman who had mild COVID-19 (a few samples of this study predate the infection). Cell type and time point are not known.

The chain carries TRBV7-2 and TRBJ1-2; D not resolved. V lost 0 bases and J lost 6, with 11 bases in between. Per germline, CDR1 SGHTA and CDR2 FQGNSA. The CDR3 is 14 residues long. The chain's CDR3 is CASSLASGYDGYTF. The DNA for the CDR3 is TGTGCCAGCAGCTTAGCGTCCGGGTACGATGGCTACACCTTC.

The chain is built from TRBV12-3 or TRBV12-4 and TRBJ2-3; D may be TRBD2 (5 bases). This CDR3 is 13 amino acids long. Trimming shortened V by 6 bases and J by 2 bases, and 9 bases separated the two germline ends. The CDR3 sequence: CASRGRYTDTQYF. CDR3 nucleotide sequence: TGTGCCAGCAGGGGGAGATACACAGATACGCAGTATTTT.

CDR3 in amino acids: CSAREVGTGIGNEQFF. The CDR3 DNA is TGCAGTGCTAGAGAGGTCGGGACAGGGATCGGCAATGAGCAGTTCTTC. The J gene is TRBJ2-1, the V gene TRBV20-1; 9 bases line up with TRBD1. CDR3 size: 16 residues. The V gene end was trimmed by 0 bases and the J gene end by 6 bases; junction bases not matched to a gene: 9. Germline CDR1 is DFQATT and CDR2 is SNEGSKA (reference sequence).

This CDR3 is CASSSADRRTDTQYF. CDR3 nucleotide sequence: TGCGCCAGCAGCTCCGCGGACAGGAGGACAGATACGCAGTATTTT. The V gene is TRBV5-1, the J gene TRBJ2-3, with 7 bases lining up with TRBD1. From germline, CDR1 is SGHRS and CDR2 YFSETQ. The CDR3 contains 15 residues. The junction had 7 bases not matched to a gene; V was cut back by 3 bases and J by 3 bases. The full variable domain, its missing parts supplied by reference TRBV5-1 and TRBJ2-3, is KAGVTQTPRYLIKTRGQQVTLSCSPISGHRSVSWYQQTPGQGLQFLFEYFSETQRNKGNFPGRFSGRQFSNSRSEMNVSTLELGDSALYLCASSSADRRTDTQYFGPGTRLTVL.

This clonotype has only a few counts. This chain joins TRBV6-6 and TRBJ1-1; 9 bases fit TRBD1. This CDR3 contains 14 residues. Germline-derived CDR1 and CDR2 are MNHNY and SVGAGI (reference sequence). V lost 10 bases, J lost 5 bases, and 11 bases stayed unmatched. For the CDR3, the DNA is TGTGCCACCCGGACAGGGGCTTTTATGACTGAAGCTTTCTTT. Amino acid sequence: CATRTGAFMTEAFF.

This clonotype is a singleton in its sample. The chain joins TRBV12-3 or TRBV12-4 to TRBJ2-1, with 8 bases identical to TRBD2. This CDR3 is built from 14 residues. Losses at the gene ends were 4 bases for V and 8 bases for J; bases not matched to a gene: 7. The DNA of the CDR3 is TGTGCCAGCAGTTGGGGGACTAGTAAAGATGAGCAGTTCTTC. Protein sequence: CASSWGTSKDEQFF.

The genes are TRBV5-1 and TRBJ2-2, with 8 bases aligning to TRBD1. The CDR3 runs to 14 residues. V lost 5 bases to trimming and J lost 4 bases; unmatched junction nucleotides: 4. Germline V gene sequence: CDR1 SGHRS, CDR2 YFSETQ. CDR3 coding DNA: TGCGCCAGCAGGGGGGGACAGGTCACCGGGGAGCTGTTTTTT. This codes for CASRGGQVTGELFF.